Presented here are 32 T cell receptor beta chains from one specimen sequenced in a study of cytomegalovirus exposure and HLA in healthy donors. With 60 Vbeta and 13 Jbeta primers, the PCR was carried out. Libraries were prepared by immunoSEQ multiplex PCR; TCRdb keeps only in-frame clonotypes and omits some of them. The sample includes around 150,000 clones, over 60% seen only once; the top ten take around 0.89%. The sample was PBMCs. These receptor sequences come from a woman aged 45-65 years in good health and CMV-seropositive.

The rearrangement uses TRBV25-1 and TRBJ1-2; 9 nucleotides line up with TRBD1. There are 13 residues in the CDR3. V was clipped by 4 bases and J by 7 bases; unmatched bases: 4. Germline values: CDR1 MGHDK, CDR2 SYGVNS. CDR3 residues: CASSVGTGSGYTF. The CDR3 DNA sequence: TGTGCCAGCAGTGTCGGGACAGGGTCTGGCTACACCTTC.

The chain links TRBV4-1 to TRBJ1-1, with no clear D. CDR3 size: 15 residues. Germline CDR1 MGHRA, CDR2 YSYEKL. Deletions cut 5 bases from V and 4 bases from J, with 17 bases between. The CDR3 loop is CASSKRSGEVTEAFF. The CDR3 DNA is TGCGCCAGCAGCAAAAGGTCTGGGGAGGTCACTGAAGCTTTCTTT.

About this clone itself: A read error may produce the germline difference seen at one junction end. The rearrangement joins TRBV29-1 to TRBJ1-2; no clear D gene. The CDR3 has 13 residues. Germline CDR1 is SQVTM and CDR2 is ANQGSEA. The CDR3 region is CSVEDIDFSGYTF. The CDR3 DNA is TGCAGCGTCGAAGACATAGATTTTAGCGGCTACACCTTC.

The rearrangement joins TRBV5-1 to TRBJ2-1, with 8 bases aligning to TRBD1. J lost 9 bases, V lost 4 bases, and 6 bases had no gene match. This CDR3 comprises 13 residues. Germline loops: CDR1 SGHRS, CDR2 YFSETQ. In DNA form, the CDR3 reads TGCGCCAGCAGCCGTCTGACAGGGGTTGAGCAGTTCTTC. It yields the protein CASSRLTGVEQFF.

As regards this clone: Within the sample, other DNA sequences also encode this same CDR3. This chain links TRBV5-4 with TRBJ1-3; TRBD1 agrees at 7 bases. This CDR3 has 14 amino acids. In germline, CDR1 is SGHNT, CDR2 YYREEE (reference sequence). After removal of 2 bases from V and 2 bases from J, the junction contained 1 base not matched to a gene. The CDR3 nucleotides read TGTGCCAGCAGCTTTCAGGGGGCTGGAAACACCATATATTTT. It yields the protein CASSFQGAGNTIYF.

The chain links TRBV19 to TRBJ2-1; a possible D gene is TRBD2 (7 bases). Trimming took 7 bases from V and 8 from J, leaving 21 bases between them. The CDR3 is made up of 15 amino acids. CDR1 LNHDA and CDR2 SQIVND come from the germline V gene (reference sequence). The CDR3 loop is CASTPPGLGGDEQFF. The CDR3 DNA sequence: TGTGCCAGTACCCCCCCCGGACTAGGGGGAGATGAGCAGTTCTTC.

The V call is TRBV28, the J call TRBJ2-7; D is possibly TRBD1 (6 bases). The CDR3 has 15 amino acids. From germline, CDR1 is MDHEN and CDR2 SYDVKM. Between the trimmed V and J ends, which lost 6 bases and 3 bases, there was a span of 18 bases. The CDR3 DNA follows: TGTGCCAGCAGCGTACAGGGATCCCCTTTCTACGAGCAGTACTTC. Amino acids: CASSVQGSPFYEQYF. The whole variable domain, remainder taken from reference TRBV28 and TRBJ2-7, is DVKVTQSSRYLVKRTGEKVFLECVQDMDHENMFWYRQDPGLGLRLIYFSYDVKMKEKGDIPEGYSVSREKKERFSLILESASTNQTSMYLCASSVQGSPFYEQYFGPGTRLTVT.

V gene TRBV18 combines with J gene TRBJ1-4; TRBD1 is a possible D gene (5 bases). The ends were cut back, 3 bases at V and 6 bases at J, with 11 bases in the middle. CDR3 length: 14 amino acids. Germline CDR1 reads KGHSH; CDR2 reads LQKENI. The CDR3 DNA follows: TGTGCCAGCTCACCTCCGGGCAGGGATGAAAAACTGTTTTTT. Translating it yields CASSPPGRDEKLFF.

The rearrangement joins TRBV30 to TRBJ1-6; 7 bases map to TRBD1. The trim removed 3 bases at V and 5 bases at J, leaving 4 bases unmatched. CDR1 is GTSNPN and CDR2 is SVGIG in the germline V gene (reference sequence). The CDR3 runs to 14 residues. The CDR3 is CAWRIGTDNSPLHF. CDR3 DNA: TGTGCCTGGAGAATAGGGACAGATAATTCACCCCTCCACTTT.

Notes on this clone: Other nucleotide sequences from this sample produce the same CDR3. The V and J genes are TRBV6-1 and TRBJ1-1, with 10 nucleotides matching TRBD1. Germline trimming cut 3 bases from V and 3 bases from J; bases unmatched to any gene: 1. CDR3 length: 14 amino acids. From germline, CDR1 is MNHNS and CDR2 SASEGT. In DNA, the CDR3 is TGTGCCAGCAGTGAGGACAGGGGGGACACTGAAGCTTTCTTT. Translated: CASSEDRGDTEAFF.

The gene calls are TRBV4-1 and TRBJ1-6; 10 bases are shared with TRBD1. The CDR3 is 15 residues long. Germline loops: CDR1 MGHRA, CDR2 YSYEKL. The J segment lost 14 bases and the V segment lost 4 bases, leaving 11 bases of the junction unmatched. The CDR3 DNA reads as TGCGCCAGCAGCCCGGGGACAGGGGTCGCCAGGGCCCTCCACTTT. Translating it yields CASSPGTGVARALHF.

The chain employs TRBV15 and TRBJ2-7; 9 positions agree with TRBD1. The CDR3 totals 16 residues. V dropped 5 bases and J dropped 2; count of bases not matched to a gene: 10. Germline assignment: CDR1 LNHNV and CDR2 YYDKDF (reference sequence). CDR3 sequence reads: CATSLQPGQGTYEQYF. The CDR3 nucleotides read TGTGCCACCAGCTTACAGCCGGGACAGGGCACCTACGAGCAGTACTTC. Supplemented by reference TRBV15 and TRBJ2-7, the full variable domain reads DAMVIQNPRYQVTQFGKPVTLSCSQTLNHNVMYWYQQKSSQAPKLLFHYYDKDFNNEADTPDNFQSRRPNTSFCFLDIRSPGLGDTAMYLCATSLQPGQGTYEQYFGPGTRLTVT.

The chain combines TRBV19 with TRBJ1-1, with 11 nucleotides matching TRBD1. V gave up 11 bases and J gave up 5 bases; unmatched junction bases: 10. The CDR3 length is 14 residues. Germline V gene sequence: CDR1 LNHDA, CDR2 SQIVND (reference sequence). CDR3 DNA: TGTGCCCCGTCCAAGGACAGGGGGCGAACTGAAGCTTTCTTT. Protein sequence: CAPSKDRGRTEAFF.

This clone was seen only a few times. CDR3 protein: CASTLGRVGQPQHF. In DNA, the CDR3 is TGTGCCAGCACCTTGGGGAGGGTTGGTCAGCCCCAGCATTTT. This chain uses TRBV16 with TRBJ1-5; D gene uncertain. V lost 7 bases and J lost 6, with 16 bases in between. The CDR3 has 14 amino acids. CDR1 and CDR2 from the germline V gene are KGHSY and FQNENV.

This rearrangement joins TRBV7-2 to TRBJ2-5, with unresolved D. Germline values: CDR1 SGHTA, CDR2 FQGNSA. V was clipped by 4 bases and J by 2 bases, with 5 bases between them. This CDR3 has 12 residues. CDR3 DNA sequence: TGTGCCAGCAGCTCACTACAAGAGACCCAGTACTTC. This gives the protein CASSSLQETQYF.

The J gene is TRBJ2-7, the V gene TRBV7-2, with D perhaps matching TRBD2 (5 bases). CDR1 and CDR2 (germline): SGHTA, FQGNSA. V was shortened by 1 base and J by 4 bases, with 14 bases between the two germline ends. The CDR3 spans 15 residues. Here the CDR3 DNA reads TGTGCCAGCAGCTTAGGAATCGGGGTCGAGTACGAGCAGTACTTC. It encodes CASSLGIGVEYEQYF.

This chain uses TRBV7-9 with TRBJ2-5; weak D call: TRBD2 (6 bases). The CDR3 contains 19 residues. Germline V gene lookup returns CDR1 SEHNR and CDR2 FQNEAQ (reference sequence). V was clipped by 4 bases and J by 3 bases, with 27 bases between them. In DNA form, the CDR3 reads TGTGCCAGCAGCTCCTTTTGGCGAGTTGGTGGGAGGAAGGAAGAGACCCAGTACTTC. Encoded protein: CASSSFWRVGGRKEETQYF.

V is TRBV2 and J is TRBJ2-3, with D unclear. Trimming cost V 3 bases and J 3 bases, with 4 bases left between them. Germline V lookup: CDR1 SNHLY, CDR2 FYNNEI. CDR3 size: 12 residues. CDR3 DNA sequence: TGTGCCAGCAGTGATCGGACAGATACGCAGTATTTT. It is translated as CASSDRTDTQYF.

The chain has TRBV27 and TRBJ1-6; the D is unclear. The CDR3 runs to 15 residues. Looked up from germline, CDR1 is MNHEY and CDR2 is SMNVEV (reference sequence). V lost 5 bases and J lost 9, with 17 bases in between. CDR3 DNA: TGTGCCAGCAGTCTTCGCAGTGGTCGGGGTTCACCCCTCCACTTT. This encodes CASSLRSGRGSPLHF.

The J gene is TRBJ2-1, the V gene TRBV7-2, with TRBD1 as a possible D gene (6 bases). This CDR3 contains 15 residues. CDR1 is SGHTA and CDR2 is FQGNSA in the germline V gene. The V and J ends lost 5 bases and 0 bases respectively, with 11 bases between them. The DNA for the CDR3 is TGTGCCAGCAGCACTGGACAGAGCTCCTACAATGAGCAGTTCTTC. It is translated as CASSTGQSSYNEQFF.

The chain is built from TRBV19 and TRBJ1-5; D gene unclear. The germline CDR1 and CDR2 sequences are LNHDA and SQIVND (reference sequence). This CDR3 comprises 13 residues. V was trimmed by 3 bases and J by 2 bases, leaving 5 bases between them. The CDR3 nucleotides are TGTGCCAGTAGTATGAGGGGCAATCAGCCCCAGCATTTT. Residues: CASSMRGNQPQHF. The complete variable domain, with remaining parts taken from reference TRBV19 and TRBJ1-5, reads DGGITQSPKYLFRKEGQNVTLSCEQNLNHDAMYWYRQDPGQGLRLIYYSQIVNDFQKGDIAEGYSVSREKKESFPLTVTSAQKNPTAFYLCASSMRGNQPQHFGDGTRLSIL.

This clone showed up just a few times. The chain carries TRBV20-1 and TRBJ2-7; a possible D gene is TRBD1 (5 bases). The V end lost 6 bases, the J end lost 7 bases, and 13 bases lay between the germline ends. CDR1 is DFQATT and CDR2 is SNEGSKA in the germline V gene (reference sequence). This CDR3 is 11 amino acids long. The chain's CDR3 is CSATWGGEQYF. In DNA form, the CDR3 reads TGCAGTGCCACGTGGGGCGGAGAGCAGTACTTC.

The rearrangement joins TRBV4-3 to TRBJ1-4; no reliable D call. The germline CDR1 and CDR2 sequences are LGHNA and YSLEER. Between the trimmed V and J ends, which lost 1 base and 1 base, there was a span of 7 bases. The CDR3 has 15 residues. The CDR3: CASSQGRGTNEKLFF. The CDR3 region has the DNA TGCGCCAGCAGCCAAGGACGGGGAACTAATGAAAAACTGTTTTTT.

This clone came up once. The rearrangement uses TRBV4-1 and TRBJ1-2; 7 bases fit TRBD1. CDR3 length: 16 residues. The germline CDR1 and CDR2 sequences are MGHRA and YSYEKL. The V segment lost 1 base and the J segment 0 bases; nucleotides outside the gene matches: 5. CDR3 in DNA: TGCGCCAGCAGCCAAGTATTAGGACAGGCTAACTATGGCTACACCTTC. Residues: CASSQVLGQANYGYTF.

The chain recombines TRBV4-1 with TRBJ2-5, with no clear D. The germline gives CDR1 MGHRA, CDR2 YSYEKL. V lost 1 base, J lost 5 bases, and 14 bases lay in between. This CDR3 is 15 amino acids long. CDR3: CASSQGSRRPETQYF. CDR3 nucleotide sequence: TGCGCCAGCAGCCAAGGCTCGAGGCGGCCGGAGACCCAGTACTTC.

The V and J genes are TRBV28 and TRBJ2-1; 7 nucleotides align to TRBD2. The CDR3 extends over 15 amino acids. Germline V gives CDR1 MDHEN, CDR2 SYDVKM. J was trimmed by 2 bases and V by 5 bases; bases with no gene match: 6. DNA of the CDR3: TGTGCCAGCAGTCGCAGCGGGGCGGCCTACAATGAGCAGTTCTTC. This translates into CASSRSGAAYNEQFF.

In nucleotides, the CDR3 is TGTGCCAGCAGCCAGCAACTAGGTACGAGGGGCACAGATACGCAGTATTTT. Translating gives CASSQQLGTRGTDTQYF. The chain links TRBV7-9 to TRBJ2-3; the D gene is possibly TRBD2 (5 bases). CDR1 and CDR2 from the germline V gene are SEHNR and FQNEAQ (reference sequence). This CDR3 contains 17 residues. The V end was cut by 5 bases, the J end by 1 base, with 19 bases between.

The chain recombines TRBV29-1 with TRBJ2-7; 7 positions agree with TRBD1. With V trimmed by 1 base and J by 3 bases, 0 bases remained unmatched. The length of the CDR3 is 12 residues. Looked up from germline, CDR1 is SQVTM and CDR2 is ANQGSEA. The CDR3 DNA reads TGCAGCGTTGAAGGACAGGGCTACGAGCAGTACTTC. It codes for CSVEGQGYEQYF.

V and J are TRBV7-8 and TRBJ1-5; possibly TRBD1 for D (6 bases). With 5 bases removed from V and 7 bases from J, the gap between germline ends came to 12 bases. The CDR3 is made up of 13 amino acids. Looked up from germline, CDR1 is SGHVS and CDR2 is FQNEAQ. CDR3 in DNA: TGTGCCAGCAGCGTACAGGGTTGGCAGCCCCAGCATTTT. It translates to CASSVQGWQPQHF.

In its sample, this clone was seen once. This chain uses TRBV6-5 with TRBJ2-7; D is unclear. The V end was cut by 0 bases, the J end by 1 base, with 7 bases between. The CDR3 spans 14 residues. Germline V gene data show CDR1 as MNHEY and CDR2 as SVGAGI. The CDR3 DNA sequence: TGTGCCAGCAGTTACTCAACGAGTTCCTACGAGCAGTACTTC. The encoded protein is CASSYSTSSYEQYF.

This chain uses TRBV29-1 with TRBJ1-1; no reliable D call. The V end was cut by 6 bases, the J end by 4 bases, with 18 bases between. CDR1 is SQVTM and CDR2 is ANQGSEA in the germline V gene. This CDR3 has 14 amino acids. The CDR3 nucleotides are TGCAGCGTCAAAGGGTTAACTGGGAGCACTGAAGCTTTCTTT. It is translated as CSVKGLTGSTEAFF.

V usage is TRBV11-2 and J usage is TRBJ2-3, with TRBD2 as a possible D gene (6 bases). Germline values: CDR1 SGHAT, CDR2 FQNNGV. Trimming took 5 bases from V and 6 from J, leaving 24 bases between them. The CDR3 contains 17 residues. The CDR3 loop is CASSGRRGSGLRDTQYF. CDR3 DNA sequence: TGTGCCAGCAGCGGGCGGCGAGGTAGCGGCCTCCGGGATACGCAGTATTTT.